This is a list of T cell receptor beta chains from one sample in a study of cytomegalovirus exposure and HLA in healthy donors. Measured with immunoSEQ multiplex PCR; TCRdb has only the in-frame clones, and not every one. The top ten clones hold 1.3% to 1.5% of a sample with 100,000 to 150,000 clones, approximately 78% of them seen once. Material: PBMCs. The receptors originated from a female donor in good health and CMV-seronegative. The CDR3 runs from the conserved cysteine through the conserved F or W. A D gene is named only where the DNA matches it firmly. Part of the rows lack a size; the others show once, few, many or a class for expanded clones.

CDR3 protein: CASSDGQSYNEQFF
V gene: TRBV9
J gene: TRBJ2-1
D gene: .
clone size: .

CDR3 protein: CASSLDRQGTQYF
V gene: TRBV7-9
J gene: TRBJ2-5
D gene: .
clone size: .

CDR3 protein: CASRRDSNYGYTF
V gene: TRBV28
J gene: TRBJ1-2
D gene: TRBD1
clone size: .

CDR3 protein: CASSLESAGAYGYTF
V gene: TRBV11-2
J gene: TRBJ1-2
D gene: .
clone size: .

CDR3 protein: CSARRTDTQYF
V gene: TRBV20-1
J gene: TRBJ2-3
D gene: .
clone size: .

CDR3 protein: CASRGTYSGNTIYF
V gene: TRBV27
J gene: TRBJ1-3
D gene: .
clone size: .

CDR3 protein: CASSPRTSGFYNEQFF
V gene: TRBV5-6
J gene: TRBJ2-1
D gene: TRBD2
clone size: .

CDR3 protein: CASSPRVNTEAFF
V gene: TRBV4-3
J gene: TRBJ1-1
D gene: .
clone size: .

CDR3 protein: CASKRDPTGELFF
V gene: TRBV6-5
J gene: TRBJ2-2
D gene: .
clone size: .

CDR3 protein: CASSPRQGLNYGYTF
V gene: TRBV27
J gene: TRBJ1-2
D gene: TRBD1
clone size: .

CDR3 protein: CSVARGTGSREQFF
V gene: TRBV29-1
J gene: TRBJ2-1
D gene: TRBD1
clone size: few

CDR3 protein: CASSRDSQNTEAFF
V gene: TRBV7-2
J gene: TRBJ1-1
D gene: TRBD1
clone size: .

CDR3 protein: CASTLRSGTEAFF
V gene: TRBV19
J gene: TRBJ1-1
D gene: .
clone size: .

CDR3 protein: CASSLAGNSNTGELFF
V gene: TRBV5-1
J gene: TRBJ2-2
D gene: .
clone size: .

CDR3 protein: CASSLTSGSAYEQYF
V gene: TRBV7-9
J gene: .
D gene: TRBD2
clone size: .

CDR3 protein: CASSARRQDRGLYYGYTF
V gene: TRBV7-9
J gene: TRBJ1-2
D gene: TRBD1
clone size: once

CDR3 protein: CASSLFGQGKDEQYF
V gene: TRBV7-6
J gene: TRBJ2-7
D gene: TRBD1
clone size: .

CDR3 protein: CASSPTGGGAGANVLTF
V gene: TRBV4-3
J gene: TRBJ2-6
D gene: .
clone size: .

CDR3 protein: CASSLQGTGGKGYGYTF
V gene: TRBV13
J gene: TRBJ1-2
D gene: TRBD1
clone size: .

CDR3 protein: CASSYSGTGRYQQYF
V gene: TRBV6-5
J gene: TRBJ2-7
D gene: TRBD1
clone size: .

CDR3 protein: CASSVWRFNEQFF
V gene: TRBV2
J gene: TRBJ2-1
D gene: .
clone size: .

CDR3 protein: CASSLAGFTDTQYF
V gene: TRBV6-1
J gene: TRBJ2-3
D gene: TRBD2
clone size: once

CDR3 protein: CASSLRGTGEHEQYF
V gene: TRBV5-1
J gene: TRBJ2-7
D gene: TRBD1
clone size: .

CDR3 protein: CASSGTGGLQETQYF
V gene: TRBV19
J gene: TRBJ2-5
D gene: TRBD1
clone size: .

CDR3 protein: CASSQDRNSGAYEQYF
V gene: TRBV4-1
J gene: TRBJ2-7
D gene: TRBD2
clone size: once

CDR3 protein: CASSPGTGRGQPQHF
V gene: TRBV6-5
J gene: TRBJ1-5
D gene: TRBD1
clone size: .

CDR3 protein: CASSYSRQGLTEAFF
V gene: TRBV6-6
J gene: TRBJ1-1
D gene: TRBD1
clone size: .

CDR3 protein: CASSFSLSATNEKLFF
V gene: TRBV28
J gene: TRBJ1-4
D gene: .
clone size: few

CDR3 protein: CASSLSGPETQYF
V gene: TRBV27
J gene: TRBJ2-5
D gene: .
clone size: .

CDR3 protein: CASSQNRGEQYF
V gene: TRBV4-3
J gene: TRBJ2-7
D gene: .
clone size: .

CDR3 protein: CSVAGTAYGYTF
V gene: TRBV29-1
J gene: TRBJ1-2
D gene: TRBD1
clone size: .

CDR3 protein: CASSQGDNIYEQYF
V gene: TRBV4-2
J gene: TRBJ2-7
D gene: .
clone size: .

CDR3 protein: CASRAGGDGTDTQYF
V gene: TRBV7-2
J gene: TRBJ2-3
D gene: TRBD1
clone size: .

CDR3 protein: CASSSNYENTEAFF
V gene: TRBV28
J gene: TRBJ1-1
D gene: .
clone size: .

CDR3 protein: CASSRTGWNTEAFF
V gene: TRBV5-6
J gene: TRBJ1-1
D gene: TRBD1
clone size: .

CDR3 protein: CASSLRDIGYTF
V gene: TRBV7-9
J gene: TRBJ1-2
D gene: .
clone size: .

CDR3 protein: CASSGKGLAGEQYF
V gene: TRBV7-8
J gene: TRBJ2-7
D gene: TRBD2
clone size: many

CDR3 protein: CASSISHSSQGETQYF
V gene: TRBV19
J gene: TRBJ2-5
D gene: .
clone size: few

CDR3 protein: CASASGGYGYTF
V gene: TRBV28
J gene: TRBJ1-2
D gene: TRBD1
clone size: .

CDR3 protein: CSAGPRETQYF
V gene: TRBV20-1
J gene: TRBJ2-5
D gene: .
clone size: .